Described below is a single TCR beta chain sequence and its context. The target antigen is unknown. The data derive from a study of T cell responses to AZD1222 COVID-19 vaccine. Second doses were pooled across both intervals (about 4 or about 12 weeks). Clones were read by immunoSEQ multiplex PCR, and TCRdb kept only the in-frame ones, dropping some. The data hold about 97,000 clones, with roughly 86% observed a single time. Study outcomes and limitations: Spike-specific TCR breadth and depth rose after two AZD1222 doses.

Germline CDR1 MNHEY, CDR2 SVGAGI. The CDR3 is 14 amino acids. The junction had 8 bases not matched to a gene; V was cut back by 9 bases and J by 3 bases. This rearrangement joins TRBV6-5 to TRBJ1-5, with 7 nucleotides matching TRBD1. This receptor was identified in an adult who received the AZD1222 COVID-19 vaccine. Source: peripheral blood, taken 28 days after the second AZD1222 dose. CDR3 bases: TGTGCCAGTTCTGCGGGGACAGACAATCAGCCCCAGCATTTT. It encodes CASSAGTDNQPQHF.